One T cell receptor (beta chain) is described in this entry. Its antigen remains unknown. The data were taken from a study of cytomegalovirus exposure and HLA in healthy donors. Overall study results and limits: Cytomegalovirus-associated TCR beta chains were listed, numbering some 170.

Assay used: immunoSEQ multiplex PCR; TCRdb lists only in-frame clones, some missing. The table records roughly 330,000 clones, roughly 87% of them present only once. CDR1 is SGHVS and CDR2 is FNYEAQ in the germline V gene. With 1 base clipped from V and 4 bases from J, the junction kept 8 bases outside the gene matches. This CDR3 is built from 16 residues. The sequenced sample consisted of PBMCs. This receptor was identified in a woman in her twenties or thirties in good health and CMV-seropositive. V gene TRBV7-6 combines with J gene TRBJ2-7, with 9 bases aligning to TRBD2. The CDR3 region is CASSLGSPSGDYEQYF. The CDR3 nucleotides are TGTGCCAGCAGCTTAGGCTCCCCTAGCGGGGATTACGAGCAGTACTTC.